These T cell receptor beta chains were read from a single sample in a study of Ad26.COV2.S vaccination and SARS-CoV-2 variants. Only in-frame clones appear in the TCRdb table, and some are missing; sequencing was by immunoSEQ multiplex PCR. The top ten hold about 1.5% of the sample, which has hundreds of thousands of clones, roughly nine tenths seen once. The specimen comprised peripheral blood, sampled in a trial of Ad26.COV2.S vaccine versus placebo. Receptor source: a person aged 18-65 years who received the Ad26.COV2.S COVID-19 vaccine or a placebo. Both conserved end residues are part of each CDR3. The D gene is left open where the match is weak. Size is stated for part of the rows, as once, few or many counts, or as a class when the clone is expanded.

J	V	D	size	CDR3
TRBJ1-4	TRBV27	.	.	CASSISRVDEKLFF
TRBJ1-1	TRBV18	.	.	CASSPKTEYTEAFF
TRBJ2-5	TRBV18	.	.	CASSPISGTQYF
TRBJ1-2	TRBV6-1	.	.	CASSEEAGANYGYTF
TRBJ2-5	TRBV30	.	.	CAWSVGGPQETQYF
TRBJ2-1	TRBV5-1	TRBD2	.	CASSLAWTSGKVLSNNEQFF
TRBJ2-3	TRBV11-2	.	.	CASSPGIGTNTDTQYF
TRBJ2-5	TRBV9	.	.	CASSVTNQETQYF
TRBJ1-1	TRBV9	.	.	CASSVGGAGVNTEAFF
TRBJ2-5	TRBV9	TRBD2	.	CASSVSGLAGVETQYF
TRBJ1-2	TRBV27	.	.	CASSHGTNYGYTF
TRBJ1-1	TRBV7-9	.	.	CASSPPRSRGENTEAFF
TRBJ1-5	TRBV30	.	.	CAWSFGGENQPQHF
TRBJ1-1	TRBV7-9	TRBD1	.	CASSAGQAFF
TRBJ2-3	TRBV7-2	TRBD1	.	CASSLSGTGAGDTQYF
TRBJ2-7	TRBV5-1	TRBD1	.	CASSPGQGPAYEQYF
TRBJ1-2	TRBV7-2	.	.	CASSLYSPNYGYTF
TRBJ2-1	TRBV20-1	.	few	CSARSHNEQFF
TRBJ2-7	TRBV11-2	TRBD2	.	CASSTGEGGPYEQYF
TRBJ2-3	TRBV2	.	.	CASSADTDTQYF
TRBJ2-3	TRBV19	TRBD2	.	CASRGLGLSGGRTDTQYF
TRBJ1-6	TRBV28	.	.	CASSFSSYNSPLHF
TRBJ2-5	TRBV7-8	.	.	CASSFGGGKETQYF
TRBJ2-3	TRBV15	.	.	CATSRDWGTQYF
TRBJ1-1	TRBV2	.	once	CASSGDPVGAFF
TRBJ2-3	TRBV10-3	TRBD2	.	CAISESEAGGYTDTQYF
TRBJ2-7	TRBV19	TRBD1	.	CASSTYRGLAYEQYF
TRBJ2-6	TRBV10-3	TRBD2	many	CAISVLAGAGGGANVLTF
TRBJ2-1	TRBV7-2	TRBD2	.	CASSPDGLAGALRHNEQFF
TRBJ2-1	TRBV27	TRBD2	.	CASSTWSGRKNNEQFF
TRBJ2-3	TRBV7-9	TRBD1	.	CASRPTGGTTDTQYF
TRBJ1-1	TRBV24-1	.	.	CATSDFANTEAFF
TRBJ1-2	TRBV9	.	.	CASSVTGHGYTF
TRBJ2-7	TRBV11-2	TRBD1	.	CASSLGDVPGQRPSYEQYF
TRBJ1-5	TRBV11-2	.	.	CASSLGTTQPQHF
TRBJ2-1	TRBV24-1	TRBD1	.	CATSDLKQGGEQFF
TRBJ2-1	TRBV19	.	.	CASSIPSLRVSSYNEQFF
TRBJ2-7	TRBV18	TRBD1	.	CASSRGQGESYEQYF
TRBJ1-4	TRBV9	TRBD1	.	CASSVAGGQGVEKLFF
TRBJ2-1	TRBV2	TRBD2	.	CASIKGTSLSYNEQFF
TRBJ1-2	TRBV5-3	.	.	CARRGLYGYTF
TRBJ1-6	TRBV9	.	few	CASSVLGEDSPLHF
TRBJ2-3	TRBV18	.	.	CASSTRQGGPTDTQYF
TRBJ1-1	TRBV6-5	.	few	CASSYRTNTEAFF
TRBJ2-1	TRBV27	.	.	CASRSYNEQFF
TRBJ1-1	TRBV19	.	.	CASSRAVYTEAFF
TRBJ2-7	TRBV11-2	.	.	CASSPDRSSYEQYF
TRBJ2-1	TRBV6-5	.	.	CASSRDNEQFF
TRBJ2-7	TRBV5-6	TRBD1	.	CASSHYRGFNDEQYF
TRBJ2-7	TRBV30	TRBD2	.	CAWSRDYRSYEQYF
TRBJ2-7	TRBV2	.	.	CATRRGSYEQYF
TRBJ1-5	TRBV5-6	TRBD1	.	CASSLRDRLAPQHF
TRBJ2-7	TRBV12-5	.	.	CASGLDRRGLYSEQYF
TRBJ2-7	TRBV5-4	.	.	CASSSGRSYEQYF
TRBJ2-1	TRBV7-8	.	.	CASSSTVLKYNEQFF